This T cell receptor (beta chain) was sequenced in a study of T cell responses to AZD1222 COVID-19 vaccine. The CDR3 runs 14 residues. The germline V gene has CDR1 LGHNT and CDR2 FRNRAP. Trimming pared 9 bases from V and 2 bases from J, leaving 16 bases between. TCRdb's table, derived via immunoSEQ multiplex PCR, lists solely in-frame clones and lacks some. The sample lists about 180,000 clones, 94% occurring once. Concerning this clone: No antigen is known for it.

General study findings and limits: Nearly half of unique spike-specific TCRs reportedly avoided B.1.351 and B.1.1.7 mutated regions. None of the repertoires were sampled until the peak T cell response had passed. A rise in Spike-specific TCR breadth and depth followed two AZD1222 doses. Most donors were white British, females outnumbered males, and clonal diversity was possibly underestimated.

The sequence came from an adult who received the AZD1222 COVID-19 vaccine. This sample comprised peripheral blood, obtained 28 days after the second AZD1222 dose. V gene TRBV12-5 combines with J gene TRBJ1-1, with a weak D call TRBD1 (5 bases). The CDR3: CARKVSGRNTEAFF. In DNA form, the CDR3 reads TGTGCTAGAAAGGTGTCAGGGCGTAACACTGAAGCTTTCTTT.